This T cell receptor beta chain was observed in a study of blood T cell repertoires in COVID-19. Study at large: Whether acute or convalescent, the COVID-19 samples came from the United States, Italy and Spain.

The authors' processing: Nucleated cell counts were estimated from reference gene primer amplification. Measured with immunoSEQ multiplex PCR; TCRdb has only the in-frame clones, and not every one. V and J calls and clone size come straight from that table; D and trimming were deduced from the DNA. The table shows approximately 210,000 clones, with 81% occurring only once. Looked up from germline, CDR1 is MGHDK and CDR2 is SYGVNS. V lost 7 bases, J lost 3 bases, and 25 bases lay in between. This CDR3 has 18 residues. The genes are TRBV25-1 and TRBJ2-4, with D tentatively TRBD2 (6 bases). The source material was PBMCs or T cells enriched from blood (not recorded which). This sequence was found in a woman aged 50 to 60 with acute COVID-19. The CDR3 reads CASMGEGRIPGGKNIQYF. The CDR3 DNA reads TGTGCCAGCATGGGAGAAGGGAGGATTCCCGGAGGCAAAAACATTCAGTACTTC.